The clone carrying this T cell receptor beta chain was seen repeatedly, ten times or more. Its specificity is not known. This sample is drawn from a study of blood T cells in healthy people across ages. The study's findings and limits: A greater number of naive CD4+ cells and higher diversity distinguished long-lived donors from aged donors.

It was with a sample-barcoded 5' primer and a J-beta primer mix that a second PCR of roughly 6 to 12 cycles was run. TCRdb fed the 5' RACE reads into MiXCR, producing one record per CDR3 protein. The sample comprises a few hundred thousand distinct CDR3 sequences, 25% to 30% of which are singletons, and approximately 17% rests with the top ten. Researchers isolated at least 6.5 million PBMCs per sample. The sample consisted of blood. The TCR comes from a woman aged 65 to 85 in good health.

This CDR3 is CAWSESRETQYF. Here the CDR3 DNA reads TGTGCCTGGAGTGAGTCTCGAGAGACCCAGTACTTC. This rearrangement joins TRBV30 to TRBJ2-5; D call uncertain. From germline, CDR1 is GTSNPN and CDR2 SVGIG (reference sequence). The CDR3 is 12 amino acids. Trimming shortened V by 1 base and J by 4 bases, and 7 bases separated the two germline ends.